Following are 25 T cell receptor beta chains from one sample sequenced in a study of shared clonotypes between healthy human individuals. Method: immunoSEQ multiplex PCR; TCRdb's copy keeps in-frame clones and lacks some. The sample shows roughly 1,100,000 clones, about 77% of them seen only once. Sequencing used memory CD4+ T cells sorted from blood. Subset indicated: CD45RA-negative fraction. These receptors all stem from a man between 18 and 29 years old in good health.

The V call is TRBV19, the J call TRBJ1-1, with no clear D. V dropped 7 bases and J dropped 11 bases, with 14 bases sitting between them. The CDR3 loop spans 11 amino acids. CDR1 is LNHDA and CDR2 is SQIVND in the germline V gene (reference sequence). CDR3 sequence: CASKTPTEAFF. CDR3 in DNA: TGTGCCAGTAAGACCCCCACCGAGGCTTTCTTT. Using reference TRBV19 and TRBJ1-1 for the parts outside the CDR3, the full variable domain is DGGITQSPKYLFRKEGQNVTLSCEQNLNHDAMYWYRQDPGQGLRLIYYSQIVNDFQKGDIAEGYSVSREKKESFPLTVTSAQKNPTAFYLCASKTPTEAFFGQGTRLTVV.

Details on this clone: This sample includes further DNA sequences coding for the same CDR3. The V gene is TRBV5-1, the J gene TRBJ2-5; tentative D call: TRBD2 (6 bases). This CDR3 comprises 13 residues. Germline CDR1 SGHRS, CDR2 YFSETQ. The V end was cut by 1 base, the J end by 4 bases, with 8 bases between. CDR3 region: CASSLSGGETQYF. In DNA, the CDR3 is TGCGCCAGCAGCTTGTCCGGGGGAGAGACCCAGTACTTC. Supplemented by reference TRBV5-1 and TRBJ2-5, the full variable domain reads KAGVTQTPRYLIKTRGQQVTLSCSPISGHRSVSWYQQTPGQGLQFLFEYFSETQRNKGNFPGRFSGRQFSNSRSEMNVSTLELGDSALYLCASSLSGGETQYFGPGTRLLVL.

This rearrangement joins TRBV7-2 to TRBJ2-3; D is unresolved. The CDR3 is 15 amino acids. Deletions cut 2 bases from V and 1 base from J, with 10 bases between. Germline V gene lookup returns CDR1 SGHTA and CDR2 FQGNSA. The CDR3 region has the DNA TGTGCCAGCAGCTTACCCGCGGCCGGCACAGATACGCAGTATTTT. This codes for CASSLPAAGTDTQYF.

As regards this clone: The same CDR3 can be traced to other DNA sequences in this sample. The chain employs TRBV7-9 and TRBJ1-2; possibly TRBD1 for D (5 bases). V lost 1 base and J lost 6, with 12 bases in between. The CDR3 covers 14 residues. In germline, CDR1 is SEHNR, CDR2 FQNEAQ (reference sequence). CDR3 amino acids: CASSLGSGGDGYTF. DNA of the CDR3: TGTGCCAGCAGCTTAGGGTCCGGGGGTGATGGCTACACCTTC. The variable domain in full, completed from reference TRBV7-9 and TRBJ1-2, reads DTGVSQNPRHKITKRGQNVTFRCDPISEHNRLYWYRQTLGQGPEFLTYFQNEAQLEKSRLLSDRFSAERPKGSFSTLEIQRTEQGDSAMYLCASSLGSGGDGYTFGSGTRLTVV.

The CDR3, as DNA: TGTGCCAGCAGCTTGGGGGGGGCCATGATGTACAATGAGCAGTTCTTC. It yields the protein CASSLGGAMMYNEQFF. The chain couples TRBV7-6 to TRBJ2-1; weak D call: TRBD2 (7 bases). The CDR3 runs 16 residues. Germline V CDR1 and CDR2: SGHVS, FNYEAQ. V lost 3 bases, J lost 4 bases, and 16 bases lay in between.

The CDR3: CASSLTDRAYYEQYF. The CDR3 coding sequence is TGTGCCAGCAGCCTTACTGACAGGGCTTACTACGAGCAGTACTTC. The chain links TRBV11-2 to TRBJ2-7, with 7 bases identical to TRBD1. With 5 bases clipped from V and 3 bases from J, the junction kept 10 bases outside the gene matches. Germline V gene sequence: CDR1 SGHAT, CDR2 FQNNGV. The CDR3 extends over 15 amino acids.

The rearrangement joins TRBV18 to TRBJ2-1; 7 nucleotides line up with TRBD2. The CDR3 spans 18 residues. Germline loops: CDR1 KGHSH, CDR2 LQKENI. V dropped 1 base and J dropped 1; count of bases not matched to a gene: 10. The CDR3 DNA reads TGTGCCAGCTCACCACGGGGGGGGAATGACCCGTCCTACAATGAGCAGTTCTTC. Its translation is CASSPRGGNDPSYNEQFF.

The chain carries TRBV15 and TRBJ1-5; TRBD1 matches at 7 bases. Germline CDR1 reads LNHNV; CDR2 reads YYDKDF (reference sequence). This CDR3 spans 16 amino acids. V trimming: 1 base; J trimming: 5 bases; junction bases outside the gene matches: 8. The CDR3 reads CATSRGGDRVDQPQHF. As DNA, the CDR3 is TGTGCCACCAGCAGAGGTGGGGACAGAGTAGATCAGCCCCAGCATTTT.

J is TRBJ1-2 and V is TRBV6-5; D uncertain. Germline V gives CDR1 MNHEY, CDR2 SVGAGI. The CDR3 contains 13 residues. The V end lost 0 bases, the J end lost 6 bases, and 8 bases lay between the germline ends. CDR3 amino acids: CASSYSRADGYTF. CDR3 DNA: TGTGCCAGCAGTTACTCTAGGGCGGATGGCTACACCTTC.

This chain connects TRBV4-3 to TRBJ1-3; D remains ambiguous. The V end was cut by 1 base, the J end by 0 bases, with 7 bases between. Germline V lookup: CDR1 LGHNA, CDR2 YSLEER. The CDR3 consists of 15 residues. The CDR3 coding sequence is TGCGCCAGCAGCCAAGTGATCGGCTCTGGAAACACCATATATTTT. This gives the protein CASSQVIGSGNTIYF.

This rearrangement joins TRBV30 to TRBJ1-2, with D uncertain. Per the germline V gene, CDR1 is GTSNPN and CDR2 is SVGIG (reference sequence). V lost 3 bases to trimming and J lost 2 bases, with 7 bases between them. The CDR3 spans 12 residues. In nucleotides, the CDR3 is TGTGCCTGGAGGGCCCGAAACTATGGCTACACCTTC. Its translation is CAWRARNYGYTF.

This clone came up a few times. This chain links TRBV2 with TRBJ1-1, with D possibly being TRBD1 (5 bases). V was pared by 6 bases and J by 0 bases, with 8 bases between. Germline CDR1 SNHLY, CDR2 FYNNEI. The CDR3 runs 13 residues. CDR3 loop: CASRSRVNTEAFF. CDR3 in DNA: TGTGCCAGCAGAAGCAGGGTGAACACTGAAGCTTTCTTT. The variable domain in full, with the rest retrieved from reference TRBV2 and TRBJ1-1, is EPEVTQTPSHQVTQMGQEVILRCVPISNHLYFYWYRQILGQKVEFLVSFYNNEISEKSEIFDDQFSVERPDGSNFTLKIRSTKLEDSAMYFCASRSRVNTEAFFGQGTRLTVV.

This clone was seen a single time. The chain links TRBV29-1 to TRBJ2-5, with 9 bases lining up with TRBD2. The CDR3 is 15 amino acids. Per germline, CDR1 SQVTM and CDR2 ANQGSEA. Trimming removed 1 base from V and 5 bases from J; junction bases left unmatched: 8. CDR3: CSVEGSGGTGETQYF. The CDR3 region has the DNA TGCAGCGTTGAAGGGAGCGGGGGGACCGGGGAGACCCAGTACTTC.

V and J are TRBV30 and TRBJ2-7; D may be TRBD1 (6 bases). Germline lookup yields CDR1 GTSNPN and CDR2 SVGIG (reference sequence). This CDR3 spans 14 amino acids. V lost 5 bases to trimming and J lost 2 bases, with 16 bases between them. DNA of the CDR3: TGTGCCTGGTCCGGGACACCGCTTGCCTACGAGCAGTACTTC. It encodes CAWSGTPLAYEQYF.

This clone was seen a handful of times. The rearrangement uses TRBV30 and TRBJ2-5; D might be TRBD1 (6 bases). Looked up from germline, CDR1 is GTSNPN and CDR2 is SVGIG (reference sequence). CDR3 length: 11 residues. The CDR3 bases are TGTGCGGGGGCAGCCCAAGAGACCCAGTACTTC. This codes for CAGAAQETQYF.

The chain couples TRBV5-6 to TRBJ2-1; 10 bases map to TRBD2. Germline CDR1 SGHDT, CDR2 YYEEEE. V shed 2 bases and J 5 bases; nucleotides not matched to a gene: 7. This CDR3 is built from 16 residues. The CDR3 bases are TGTGCCAGCAGCTTTCGAAGGCTAGCGGGGGACAATGAGCAGTTCTTC. This translates into CASSFRRLAGDNEQFF.

This chain uses TRBV11-2 with TRBJ2-2, with 9 bases identical to TRBD2. Losses at the gene ends were 1 base for V and 5 bases for J; bases not matched to a gene: 5. CDR1 and CDR2 from the germline V gene are SGHAT and FQNNGV. This CDR3 comprises 16 residues. In nucleotides, the CDR3 is TGTGCCAGCAGCTTAGTAGCGGGAGTGCTTACCGGGGAGCTGTTTTTT. It encodes CASSLVAGVLTGELFF.

The chain uses TRBV11-2 and TRBJ2-6; D is uncertain. The germline V gene has CDR1 SGHAT and CDR2 FQNNGV. V lost 4 bases to trimming and J lost 0 bases, with 7 bases between them. This CDR3 has 15 amino acids. The CDR3 here is CASSYALSGANVLTF. CDR3 DNA sequence: TGTGCCAGCAGCTACGCACTCTCTGGGGCCAACGTCCTGACTTTC.

This chain links TRBV2 with TRBJ2-7; 7 positions match TRBD2. V lost 7 bases, J lost 2 bases, and 11 bases stayed unmatched. The germline gives CDR1 SNHLY, CDR2 FYNNEI. This CDR3 contains 15 residues. CDR3 sequence (DNA): TGTGCCAGCACCGGGGGGACTATAGGCGCCTACGAGCAGTACTTC. Amino acid sequence: CASTGGTIGAYEQYF.

V and J are TRBV28 and TRBJ2-5; D may be TRBD2 (5 bases). CDR3 length: 15 residues. Germline V gene data show CDR1 as MDHEN and CDR2 as SYDVKM. Trimming took off 6 bases at V and 7 bases at J, with 21 bases between the two ends. CDR3 sequence reads: CASRRSESSEGTQYF. CDR3 coding DNA: TGTGCCAGCAGGCGGTCGGAGTCCTCCGAGGGGACCCAGTACTTC.

J is TRBJ2-7 and V is TRBV10-1; possible D gene TRBD1, 5 bases. The CDR3 runs 14 residues. In germline, CDR1 is WNHNN, CDR2 SYGVQD (reference sequence). V lost 2 bases and J 7 bases, leaving 15 bases between the germline ends. This CDR3 reads CASSEGRDMREQYF. As DNA, the CDR3 is TGCGCCAGCAGTGAGGGCAGGGATATGCGAGAGCAGTACTTC.

In this sample, this clone turned up once. This chain links TRBV6-5 with TRBJ1-1; D unresolved. CDR1 is MNHEY, CDR2 SVGAGI, per germline. This CDR3 has 14 amino acids. V was clipped by 4 bases and J by 10 bases, with 19 bases between them. The CDR3 DNA is TGTGCCAGCAGTTCTAGACCGGTAGACCGGGGAGCTTTCTTT. Protein sequence: CASSSRPVDRGAFF.

This rearrangement joins TRBV20-1 to TRBJ2-1; D possibly corresponds to TRBD2 (6 bases). The CDR3 has 10 residues. Germline V gene lookup returns CDR1 DFQATT and CDR2 SNEGSKA (reference sequence). Trimming cost V 6 bases and J 9 bases, with 9 bases left between them. Here the CDR3 DNA reads TGCAGTGCCGACGGGGGTGAGCAGTTCTTC. Its protein is CSADGGEQFF.

Points on this clone: The sample contains more than one DNA sequence encoding this CDR3. J is TRBJ1-2 and V is TRBV14, with D tentatively TRBD1 (6 bases). The CDR3 consists of 13 residues. CDR1 is SGHDN and CDR2 is FVKESK in the germline V gene. V lost 4 bases, J lost 2 bases, and 8 bases lay in between. CDR3 bases: TGTGCCAGCAGCCTCGACAGGAACTATGGCTACACCTTC. It specifies CASSLDRNYGYTF.

This clone came up many times. Other nucleotide sequences in the sample specify the same CDR3. The genes are TRBV15 and TRBJ1-2; D perhaps matches TRBD1 (6 bases). This CDR3 has 13 amino acids. V lost 5 bases and J 3 bases, leaving 10 bases between the germline ends. Germline V CDR1 and CDR2: LNHNV, YYDKDF (reference sequence). The CDR3 nucleotides read TGTGCCACCAGCTTGGACAGAGACTATGGCTACACCTTC. Translated: CATSLDRDYGYTF.